The 9 T cell receptor beta chains below all came from one sample that was sequenced in a study of beta chain features in type 1 diabetes. Since all of the isolated RNA was reverse transcribed, expressed TCRB transcripts were what got sequenced. The repertoire was sequenced with immunoSEQ multiplex PCR; TCRdb's copy has only in-frame clones and lacks some. The profile shows roughly 400,000 clones, around 15% of them singletons. The specimen sequenced was naive CD4+ T cells from blood. Receptors were obtained from a woman aged 18-29 years in good health.

This chain connects TRBV30 to TRBJ1-2; D possibly corresponds to TRBD1 (5 bases). Germline-derived CDR1 and CDR2 are GTSNPN and SVGIG (reference sequence). This CDR3 region has 13 residues. V was clipped by 5 bases and J by 7 bases, with 17 bases between them. The CDR3 here is CAWASSRVVGYTF. In nucleotides, the CDR3 is TGTGCCTGGGCTTCGAGCAGGGTGGTTGGCTACACCTTC.

This clone was detected a few times. CDR3 sequence reads: CASSLTRQTNTEAFF. CDR3 coding DNA: TGTGCCAGCAGTTTGACTCGACAGACGAACACTGAAGCTTTCTTT. The J gene is TRBJ1-1, the V gene TRBV6-5; weak D call: TRBD1 (5 bases). The germline V and J ends were trimmed by 4 bases and 1 base, with 13 bases remaining between them. The germline V gene has CDR1 MNHEY and CDR2 SVGAGI. This CDR3 region has 15 residues.

The chain uses TRBV30 and TRBJ2-7, with 7 bases that match TRBD2. V dropped 5 bases and J dropped 7; count of bases not matched to a gene: 5. There are 11 residues in the CDR3. CDR1 is GTSNPN and CDR2 is SVGIG in the germline V gene (reference sequence). The CDR3 DNA sequence: TGTGCCTGGGAGCGGGGTGGGGAGCAGTACTTC. Protein sequence: CAWERGGEQYF.

The sample holds a few counts of this clone. This chain uses TRBV7-9 with TRBJ2-5, with TRBD2 as a possible D gene (6 bases). Trimming shortened V by 5 bases and J by 7 bases, and 17 bases separated the two germline ends. This CDR3 is 14 amino acids long. CDR1 and CDR2 from the germline V gene are SEHNR and FQNEAQ (reference sequence). The CDR3 nucleotides read TGTGCCAGCAGCCCGATGACGGGGGTCGGGACCCAGTACTTC. Its translation: CASSPMTGVGTQYF.

This clone appeared a few times. The CDR3 bases are TGTGCCAGCAGTTTAGAGGCGGGGACCCATAGCAATCAGCCCCAGCATTTT. The encoded protein is CASSLEAGTHSNQPQHF. The genes are TRBV27 and TRBJ1-5; TRBD1 is a possible D gene (5 bases). V was pared by 2 bases and J by 0 bases, with 14 bases between. This CDR3 has 17 amino acids. Germline values: CDR1 MNHEY, CDR2 SMNVEV (reference sequence).

This clone was seen only a few times. This chain connects TRBV14 to TRBJ2-7; 12 nucleotides line up with TRBD2. The CDR3 spans 13 residues. Germline lookup yields CDR1 SGHDN and CDR2 FVKESK. V trimming: 5 bases; J trimming: 7 bases; junction bases outside the gene matches: 3. The CDR3 DNA follows: TGTGCCAGCAGCTCTGGACTAGCGGGAGAGCAGTACTTC. Its protein product is CASSSGLAGEQYF.

The chain combines TRBV21-1 with TRBJ2-7; no DNA check was done on the table's D call, TRBD1. TRBV21-1 corresponds to a pseudogene. The CDR3 is made up of 14 amino acids. CDR3 sequence (DNA): TGTGCCAGCAGCAAAATCAACAGGGGTTACGAGCAGTACTTC. Translating gives CASSKINRGYEQYF.

The J gene is TRBJ2-1, the V gene TRBV5-5, with 9 nucleotides matching TRBD2. This CDR3 region has 15 residues. CDR1 and CDR2 (germline): SGHKS, YYEKEE (reference sequence). The V segment lost 4 bases and the J segment 4 bases; nucleotides outside the gene matches: 6. The CDR3 region is CASSIGLALYNEQFF. Here the CDR3 DNA reads TGTGCCAGCAGCATCGGACTAGCGTTGTACAATGAGCAGTTCTTC.

This clone was seen a few times. The J gene is TRBJ2-7, the V gene TRBV30; 9 nucleotides line up with TRBD2. V trimming: 2 bases; J trimming: 4 bases; junction bases outside the gene matches: 6. Germline loops: CDR1 GTSNPN, CDR2 SVGIG (reference sequence). This CDR3 is built from 14 residues. The chain's CDR3 is CAWSLAGIGYEQYF. The CDR3 coding sequence is TGTGCCTGGAGTCTAGCGGGAATAGGGTACGAGCAGTACTTC.